This TCR beta chain was identified in a study of memory CD4+ T cells and cytomegalovirus serostatus. The sample holds a few counts of this clone. Single viable CD3+CD4+CD8-CD45RO+ cells were sorted as the memory CD4+ T cells. The germline CDR1 and CDR2 sequences are SGHNT and YYREEE (reference sequence). The CDR3 loop spans 15 amino acids. Trimming pared 0 bases from V and 0 bases from J, leaving 7 bases between. Clones were read by immunoSEQ multiplex PCR, and TCRdb kept only the in-frame ones, dropping some. The table includes around 63,000 clones, 60% to 85% detected once. The sequenced material came from memory CD4+ T cells from blood. The chain uses TRBV5-4 and TRBJ1-3; D uncertain. The receptor comes from an adult in good health and CMV-seronegative. Some clones in this sample may be carry-over from other donors' samples. CDR3: CASSLDLFSGNTIYF. The CDR3 DNA sequence: TGTGCCAGCAGCTTGGACCTGTTCTCTGGAAACACCATATATTTT.